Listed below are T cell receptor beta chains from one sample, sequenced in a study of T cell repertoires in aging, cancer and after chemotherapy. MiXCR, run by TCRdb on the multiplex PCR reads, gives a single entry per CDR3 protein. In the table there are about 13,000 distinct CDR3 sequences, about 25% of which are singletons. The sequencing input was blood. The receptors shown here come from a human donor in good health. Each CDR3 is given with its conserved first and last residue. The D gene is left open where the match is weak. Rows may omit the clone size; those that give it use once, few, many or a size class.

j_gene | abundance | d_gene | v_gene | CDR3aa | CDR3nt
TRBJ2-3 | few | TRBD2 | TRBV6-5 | CASKVAGAPSSTDTQYF | TGTGCCAGCAAGGTAGCGGGGGCTCCCTCTAGCACAGATACGCAGTATTTT
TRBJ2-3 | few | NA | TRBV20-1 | CSARDSEGTDTQYF | TGCAGTGCTAGAGATTCAGAGGGCACAGATACGCAGTATTTT
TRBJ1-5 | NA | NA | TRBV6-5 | CASSYSLTQPQHF | TGTGCCAGCAGTTACTCTCTTACTCAGCCCCAGCATTTT
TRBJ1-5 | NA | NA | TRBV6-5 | CASTPLGGGNQPQHF | TGTGCCAGCACCCCGCTCGGGGGCGGGAATCAGCCCCAGCATTTT
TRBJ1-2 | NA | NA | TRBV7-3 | CASSYRVGGGYTF | TGTGCCAGCAGCTACAGGGTAGGGGGTGGCTACACCTTC
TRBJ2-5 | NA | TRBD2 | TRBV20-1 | CSVSGGQETQYF | TGCAGTGTTAGCGGGGGCCAAGAGACCCAGTACTTC
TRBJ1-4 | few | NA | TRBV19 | CASSIFWGTNEKLFF | TGTGCCAGTAGTATTTTTTGGGGCACTAATGAAAAACTGTTTTTT
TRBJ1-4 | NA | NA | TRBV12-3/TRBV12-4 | CASSYGVRNEKLFF | TGTGCCAGCTCCTATGGGGTCCGTAATGAAAAACTGTTTTTT
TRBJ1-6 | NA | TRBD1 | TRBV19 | CASSSHGTGGRSPLHF | TGTGCCAGTAGTTCGCACGGGACAGGGGGGCGGTCACCCCTCCACTTT
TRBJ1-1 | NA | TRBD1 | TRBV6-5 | CASRPSGTGDTEAFF | TGTGCCAGCAGACCATCCGGGACAGGGGACACTGAAGCTTTCTTT
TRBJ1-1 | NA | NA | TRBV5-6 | CASSLGWKDTEAFF | TGTGCCAGCAGCTTGGGATGGAAGGACACTGAAGCTTTCTTT
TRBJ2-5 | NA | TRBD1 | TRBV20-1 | CSANRGQETQYF | TGCAGTGCGAACAGGGGGCAAGAGACCCAGTACTTC
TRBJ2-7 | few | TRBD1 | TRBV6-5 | CASSSSGTGISYEQYF | TGTGCCAGCAGTTCCTCCGGGACAGGGATCTCCTACGAGCAGTACTTC
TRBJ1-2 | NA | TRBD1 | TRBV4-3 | CASSQTTGYGYTF | TGCGCCAGCAGCCAGACGACAGGGTATGGCTACACCTTC
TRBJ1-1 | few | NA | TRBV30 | CAWSFLSPNTEAFF | TGTGCCTGGAGCTTTCTCTCCCCGAACACTGAAGCTTTCTTT
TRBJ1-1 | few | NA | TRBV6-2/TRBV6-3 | CASNLGGFSNTEAFF | TGTGCCAGCAACCTCGGGGGTTTCAGTAACACTGAAGCTTTCTTT
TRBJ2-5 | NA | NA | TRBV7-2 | CASSSRRGGEETQYF | TGTGCCAGCAGCTCCCGCCGAGGCGGGGAAGAGACCCAGTACTTC
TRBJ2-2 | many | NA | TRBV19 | CASSTTGEGTGELFF | TGTGCCAGTAGTACGACAGGGGAGGGCACCGGGGAGCTGTTTTTT
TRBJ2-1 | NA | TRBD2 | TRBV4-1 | CASSQDMGLAGGWNEQFF | TGCGCCAGCAGCCAAGATATGGGGCTAGCGGGGGGTTGGAATGAGCAGTTCTTC
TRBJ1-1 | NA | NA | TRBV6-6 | CASSRIAGGMNTEAFF | TGTGCCAGCAGCCGGATCGCGGGGGGGATGAACACTGAAGCTTTCTTT
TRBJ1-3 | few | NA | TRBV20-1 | CSASQGFGNTIYF | TGCAGTGCTAGTCAGGGATTTGGAAACACCATATATTTT
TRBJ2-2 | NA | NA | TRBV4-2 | CASSQVLGRTGELFF | TGTGCCAGCAGCCAAGTTTTGGGGCGCACCGGGGAGCTGTTTTTT
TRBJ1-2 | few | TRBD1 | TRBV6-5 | CASSYPRTGEYGYTF | TGTGCCAGCAGTTACCCCAGGACAGGGGAGTATGGCTACACCTTC
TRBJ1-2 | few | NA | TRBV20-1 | CSARDRGRVDYGYTF | TGCAGTGCTAGAGATCGGGGTCGGGTCGACTATGGCTACACCTTC
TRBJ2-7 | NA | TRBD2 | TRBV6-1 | CDTLELAGGLGEQYF | TGTGACACCCTAGAACTAGCGGGGGGACTGGGCGAGCAGTACTTC
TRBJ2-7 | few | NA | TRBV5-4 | CASSPGGTSSYEQYF | TGTGCCAGCAGCCCTGGAGGCACTAGCTCCTACGAGCAGTACTTC
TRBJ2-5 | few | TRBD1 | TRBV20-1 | CSASLASQGAKTQYF | TGTAGTGCTAGTTTAGCGTCCCAGGGGGCGAAGACCCAGTACTTC